One sample yielded the 27 T cell receptor beta chains listed below, sequenced in a study of cytomegalovirus exposure and HLA in healthy donors. The PCR made use of 60 Vbeta and 13 Jbeta primers. TCRdb's table, derived via immunoSEQ multiplex PCR, lists solely in-frame clones and lacks some. The sample lists about 160,000 clones, approximately 77% occurring once. The sample taken for sequencing was PBMCs. These receptors were taken from a male donor in good health and CMV-seropositive.

The chain has TRBV21-1 and TRBJ2-2; the table calls TRBD2, which could not be checked here. TRBV21-1 is a known pseudogene. There are 15 residues in the CDR3. The CDR3 here is CASSKGGRNTGELFF. The CDR3 DNA sequence: TGTGCCAGCAGCAAGGGGGGGAGGAACACCGGGGAGCTGTTTTTT.

J is TRBJ1-2 and V is TRBV18; the D gene is possibly TRBD1 (6 bases). The V gene's germline CDR1 is KGHSH and CDR2 LQKENI. The CDR3 is 16 residues long. The V and J ends lost 2 bases and 2 bases respectively, with 15 bases between them. The CDR3 DNA reads as TGTGCCAGCTCACCATCCGGGGGGGGCCCCAACTATGGCTACACCTTC. Translating it yields CASSPSGGGPNYGYTF.

The chain recombines TRBV27 with TRBJ2-7; D possibly corresponds to TRBD2 (6 bases). From germline, CDR1 is MNHEY and CDR2 SMNVEV (reference sequence). The ends were cut back, 2 bases at V and 5 bases at J, with 13 bases in the middle. This CDR3 comprises 14 residues. The CDR3 region is CASSLSGLGDEQYF. The CDR3 DNA is TGTGCCAGCAGTTTAAGCGGGTTGGGGGACGAGCAGTACTTC.

As to this clone: This sample includes further DNA sequences coding for the same CDR3. The V call is TRBV7-9, the J call TRBJ1-1, with D possibly TRBD1 on 5 matching bases. V shed 1 base and J shed 1 base, with 7 bases lying between them. The CDR3 totals 14 residues. From germline, CDR1 is SEHNR and CDR2 FQNEAQ (reference sequence). The CDR3 sequence is CASSLGQGNTEAFF. The CDR3 nucleotides read TGTGCCAGCAGCTTAGGGCAGGGGAACACTGAAGCTTTCTTT.

J is TRBJ1-6 and V is TRBV6-6; 7 bases map to TRBD1. V lost 7 bases and J lost 3; bases outside the gene matches: 6. There are 15 residues in the CDR3. Germline loops: CDR1 MNHNY, CDR2 SVGAGI (reference sequence). CDR3 in amino acids: CASIPGQLYNSPLHF. CDR3 DNA: TGTGCCAGCATTCCGGGACAGCTCTATAATTCACCCCTCCACTTT.

This clone came up once. This chain joins TRBV6-6 and TRBJ1-2; no firm D call. The CDR3 runs 14 residues. Looked up from germline, CDR1 is MNHNY and CDR2 is SVGAGI (reference sequence). Trimming removed 0 bases from V and 3 bases from J, with 8 bases in between. The CDR3 protein is CASSYSWEDYGYTF. The CDR3 DNA sequence: TGTGCCAGCAGTTACTCTTGGGAGGACTATGGCTACACCTTC.

V gene TRBV19 combines with J gene TRBJ1-1; no reliable D call. The V gene's germline CDR1 is LNHDA and CDR2 SQIVND (reference sequence). The CDR3 is made up of 11 amino acids. Between the trimmed V and J ends, which lost 7 bases and 5 bases, there was a span of 8 bases. CDR3 sequence reads: CASTPMTEAFF. CDR3 coding DNA: TGTGCCAGTACCCCCATGACTGAAGCTTTCTTT.

The V and J genes are TRBV19 and TRBJ1-4; no reliable D call. The germline CDR1 and CDR2 sequences are LNHDA and SQIVND (reference sequence). Trimming cost V 3 bases and J 0 bases, with 17 bases left between them. CDR3 length: 18 residues. CDR3 bases: TGTGCCAGTAGTATCCCTAGCCCGGCACTCGCAACTAATGAAAAACTGTTTTTT. The encoded protein is CASSIPSPALATNEKLFF.

This clone has a handful of counts. V usage is TRBV6-5 and J usage is TRBJ2-7; TRBD1 matches 8 bases. Germline V gene sequence: CDR1 MNHEY, CDR2 SVGAGI. The CDR3 spans 15 residues. V was pared by 5 bases and J by 1 base, with 7 bases of the junction left unmatched. CDR3 nucleotide sequence: TGTGCCAGCAGTGTTCAGGGGGCCACGTCCTACGAGCAGTACTTC. Translation: CASSVQGATSYEQYF.

The chain carries TRBV9 and TRBJ2-3; TRBD2 might be the D (7 bases). The CDR3 is made up of 15 amino acids. Germline V gene lookup returns CDR1 SGDLS and CDR2 YYNGEE. V lost 1 base, J lost 3 bases, and 12 bases lay in between. This chain's CDR3 is CASSVHRGATDTQYF. CDR3 DNA sequence: TGTGCCAGCAGCGTACATCGGGGGGCAACAGATACGCAGTATTTT.

This chain links TRBV5-6 with TRBJ2-7, with D possibly being TRBD2 (6 bases). CDR1 and CDR2 (germline): SGHDT, YYEEEE. This CDR3 contains 13 residues. Trimming shortened V by 4 bases and J by 2 bases, and 10 bases separated the two germline ends. CDR3 in amino acids: CASSPAGTYEQYF. The CDR3 DNA sequence: TGTGCCAGCAGCCCTGCGGGGACCTACGAGCAGTACTTC. The full variable domain, completed using reference TRBV5-6 and TRBJ2-7, is DAGVTQSPTHLIKTRGQQVTLRCSPKSGHDTVSWYQQALGQGPQFIFQYYEEEERQRGNFPDRFSGHQFPNYSSELNVNALLLGDSALYLCASSPAGTYEQYFGPGTRLTVT.

The genes are TRBV5-4 and TRBJ1-6, with a possible D match to TRBD1 (5 bases). CDR3 length: 16 amino acids. Trimming removed 6 bases from V and 7 bases from J, with 20 bases in between. Germline CDR1 and CDR2: SGHNT and YYREEE (reference sequence). CDR3 protein: CASTSQAARDNSPLHF. CDR3 bases: TGTGCCAGCACCTCCCAGGCAGCGCGGGACAATTCACCCCTCCACTTT.

In nucleotides, the CDR3 is TGTGCCAGCAGCCAAGAACCGGCCCCCGGCGGGAACTATGGCTACACCTTC. Translating it yields CASSQEPAPGGNYGYTF. The rearrangement links TRBV4-2 to TRBJ1-2; no firm D call. V shed 0 bases and J shed 2 bases, with 16 bases lying between them. CDR3 length: 17 amino acids. Germline CDR1 reads LGHNA; CDR2 reads YNFKEQ.

The rearrangement uses TRBV7-2 and TRBJ1-5; D unclear. The CDR3 contains 12 residues. Trimming took 4 bases from V and 4 from J, leaving 5 bases between them. Germline V CDR1 and CDR2: SGHTA, FQGNSA. The CDR3 sequence: CASSSLNQPQHF. In nucleotides, the CDR3 is TGTGCCAGCAGCTCTTTGAATCAGCCCCAGCATTTT.

The J gene is TRBJ1-2, the V gene TRBV5-1; 12 bases fit TRBD1. The V and J ends lost 4 bases and 4 bases, in that order; junction bases with no gene match: 17. The CDR3 length is 19 residues. Germline CDR1 SGHRS, CDR2 YFSETQ. The CDR3 is CASSPEPGTGGVRGYGYTF. In DNA, the CDR3 is TGCGCCAGCAGCCCAGAACCAGGGACAGGGGGCGTCAGGGGCTATGGCTACACCTTC. The full variable domain, with the rest looked up from reference TRBV5-1 and TRBJ1-2, is KAGVTQTPRYLIKTRGQQVTLSCSPISGHRSVSWYQQTPGQGLQFLFEYFSETQRNKGNFPGRFSGRQFSNSRSEMNVSTLELGDSALYLCASSPEPGTGGVRGYGYTFGSGTRLTVV.

This clone was observed a few times. The chain has TRBV9 and TRBJ2-1, with 9 bases aligning to TRBD1. The CDR3 runs 16 residues. CDR1 and CDR2 (germline): SGDLS, YYNGEE. J was trimmed by 3 bases and V by 1 base; bases with no gene match: 5. The CDR3 region has the DNA TGTGCCAGCAGCGTAAGTGGGGGACAGGGCTACAATGAGCAGTTCTTC. It translates to CASSVSGGQGYNEQFF.

This sequence joins TRBV6-5 and TRBJ1-2, with D hard to call. V was trimmed by 4 bases and J by 4 bases, leaving 7 bases between them. The CDR3 has 12 amino acids. Germline V gives CDR1 MNHEY, CDR2 SVGAGI. This chain's CDR3 is CASSSGFYGYTF. The CDR3 DNA follows: TGTGCCAGCAGTTCAGGCTTCTATGGCTACACCTTC.

The chain joins TRBV2 to TRBJ2-1, with a tentative D call TRBD2 (6 bases). Deletions cut 4 bases from V and 4 bases from J, with 11 bases between. Germline assignment: CDR1 SNHLY and CDR2 FYNNEI. The CDR3 spans 14 residues. The CDR3 coding sequence is TGTGCCAGCAGTGGGGACTCGGGTTACAATGAGCAGTTCTTC. This gives the protein CASSGDSGYNEQFF.

The chain employs TRBV7-9 and TRBJ2-7; a weak D match, TRBD1 (6 bases). Per the germline V gene, CDR1 is SEHNR and CDR2 is FQNEAQ (reference sequence). V dropped 3 bases and J dropped 2 bases, with 20 bases sitting between them. The CDR3 is made up of 17 amino acids. The CDR3 protein is CASSFPQQGKGPYEQYF. In DNA form, the CDR3 reads TGTGCCAGCAGCTTCCCTCAACAGGGTAAAGGACCCTACGAGCAGTACTTC.

The V gene is TRBV7-3, the J gene TRBJ2-6; D is possibly TRBD1 (5 bases). Trimming took off 5 bases at V and 3 bases at J, with 11 bases between the two ends. Germline lookup yields CDR1 SGHTA and CDR2 FQGTGA. The CDR3 is 15 residues long. The CDR3, as DNA: TGTGCCAGCAGCCAAGCAGGGTTTGGGGCCAACGTCCTGACTTTC. Its protein product is CASSQAGFGANVLTF.

This chain links TRBV30 with TRBJ1-2; D unresolved. This CDR3 spans 12 amino acids. In germline, CDR1 is GTSNPN, CDR2 SVGIG (reference sequence). V shed 1 base and J shed 3 bases, with 6 bases lying between them. The CDR3 DNA sequence: TGTGCCTGGAGTGAACGGTACTATGGCTACACCTTC. Translated: CAWSERYYGYTF.

This chain links TRBV2 with TRBJ2-2, with a tentative D call TRBD2 (7 bases). The V gene's germline CDR1 is SNHLY and CDR2 FYNNEI. V dropped 8 bases and J dropped 5 bases, with 15 bases sitting between them. This CDR3 region has 14 residues. The CDR3 nucleotides read TGTGCCAGCGTGGGGGGGCCGAGAACCGGGGAGCTGTTTTTT. As protein: CASVGGPRTGELFF.

The CDR3 protein is CSAWDRGHNEQFF. CDR3 nucleotide sequence: TGCAGCGCTTGGGACAGGGGCCACAATGAGCAGTTCTTC. This rearrangement joins TRBV29-1 to TRBJ2-1, with 10 bases identical to TRBD1. Germline-derived CDR1 and CDR2 are SQVTM and ANQGSEA. CDR3 length equals 13 residues. The ends lost 7 bases at V and 5 bases at J; junction bases unmatched: 5.

The rearrangement links TRBV28 to TRBJ1-2, with a possible D match to TRBD1 (6 bases). The CDR3 is 16 residues long. The V gene's germline CDR1 is MDHEN and CDR2 SYDVKM. V gave up 2 bases and J gave up 1 base, with 14 bases separating them. The CDR3 loop is CASSLDRDTFNYGYTF. In nucleotides, the CDR3 is TGTGCCAGCAGTTTAGACCGGGACACCTTTAACTATGGCTACACCTTC.

This rearrangement joins TRBV5-4 to TRBJ1-2, with TRBD1 as a possible D gene (5 bases). This CDR3 is 13 amino acids long. The germline CDR1 and CDR2 sequences are SGHNT and YYREEE (reference sequence). The V and J ends lost 0 bases and 7 bases respectively, with 10 bases between them. The CDR3 DNA is TGTGCCAGCAGCTTGGATGCAGGGCTTGGCTACACCTTC. It yields the protein CASSLDAGLGYTF.

The chain links TRBV15 to TRBJ1-2; 7 nucleotides agree with TRBD1. The V gene's germline CDR1 is LNHNV and CDR2 YYDKDF (reference sequence). With V trimmed by 1 base and J by 6 bases, 8 bases remained unmatched. CDR3 length: 15 amino acids. CDR3 region: CATSRVSGGRDGYTF. As DNA, the CDR3 is TGTGCCACCAGCAGAGTTTCAGGGGGTAGAGATGGCTACACCTTC.

V and J are TRBV18 and TRBJ2-3; 10 bases line up with TRBD2. This CDR3 spans 15 amino acids. The ends lost 3 bases at V and 1 base at J; junction bases unmatched: 1. Germline V lookup: CDR1 KGHSH, CDR2 LQKENI. The CDR3 is CASSPGLARTDTQYF. As DNA, the CDR3 is TGTGCCAGCTCACCGGGACTAGCGCGCACAGATACGCAGTATTTT.